The 27 T cell receptor beta chains in this list originate from one sample, sequenced in a study of blood T cell repertoires in COVID-19. The assay was immunoSEQ multiplex PCR, and TCRdb's table has in-frame clones only and misses some. Among about 47,000 clones listed, roughly 86% were seen once. Sequencing input: peripheral blood. These receptors all come from a man between 45 and 60 years old with active COVID-19.

The V call is TRBV6-4, the J call TRBJ2-1; 7 nucleotides agree with TRBD1. The trim removed 6 bases at V and 1 base at J, leaving 6 bases unmatched. Germline values: CDR1 MRHNA, CDR2 SNTAGT. The CDR3 totals 15 residues. CDR3: CASRQQGQSYNEQFF. The DNA of the CDR3 is TGTGCCAGCAGGCAACAGGGGCAATCCTACAATGAGCAGTTCTTC.

This chain links TRBV5-1 with TRBJ2-1, with D perhaps TRBD1 (7 bases). This CDR3 has 15 residues. Germline V gives CDR1 SGHRS, CDR2 YFSETQ. V lost 5 bases to trimming and J lost 3 bases, with 15 bases between them. CDR3 loop: CASREGQIIYNEQFF. Here the CDR3 DNA reads TGCGCCAGCAGGGAGGGACAGATTATCTACAATGAGCAGTTCTTC.

The gene calls are TRBV5-1 and TRBJ2-1; the D gene is possibly TRBD2 (5 bases). The V gene's germline CDR1 is SGHRS and CDR2 YFSETQ. Deletions cut 5 bases from V and 4 bases from J, with 19 bases between. This CDR3 is built from 16 residues. Here the CDR3 DNA reads TGCGCCAGCAGTTCTCCCGGACTCGGGGTTTACAATGAGCAGTTCTTC. This codes for CASSSPGLGVYNEQFF.

The CDR3 sequence: CASSLRAGTYEQYV. Written as DNA, the CDR3 is TGTGCCAGCAGCCTCCGGGCGGGGACCTACGAGCAGTACGTC. The chain combines TRBV6-5 with TRBJ2-7; possibly TRBD2 for D (6 bases). V lost 6 bases to trimming and J lost 2 bases, with 14 bases between them. CDR3 length: 14 amino acids. Germline-derived CDR1 and CDR2 are MNHEY and SVGAGI.

This clone occurred once. CDR3 amino acids: CASGSQGSYEQYV. As DNA, the CDR3 is TGTGCCAGCGGGTCGCAGGGGTCCTACGAGCAGTACGTC. This rearrangement joins TRBV28 to TRBJ2-7; D is perhaps TRBD1 (6 bases). Trimming removed 8 bases from V and 1 base from J, with 12 bases in between. This CDR3 spans 13 amino acids. Germline V lookup: CDR1 MDHEN, CDR2 SYDVKM.

The chain has TRBV10-3 and TRBJ1-4; D is possibly TRBD1 (5 bases). The ends were cut back, 2 bases at V and 12 bases at J, with 16 bases in the middle. The CDR3 has 14 amino acids. The germline V gene has CDR1 ENHRY and CDR2 SYGVKD. The DNA of the CDR3 is TGTGCCATCAGTGAGAGGTGGGGGTCGGGGGAACTGTTTTTT. It is translated as CAISERWGSGELFF.

The rearrangement joins TRBV7-2 to TRBJ1-2; perhaps TRBD1 as D (6 bases). Looked up from germline, CDR1 is SGHTA and CDR2 is FQGNSA. V lost 4 bases and J lost 2, with 23 bases in between. This CDR3 contains 18 residues. The CDR3 coding sequence is TGTGCCAGCAGCTCGCCGGGACATAGATGGTCCCAGAACTATGGCTACACCTTC. This translates into CASSSPGHRWSQNYGYTF. Drawing the rest from reference TRBV7-2 and TRBJ1-2, the complete variable domain is GAGVSQSPSNKVTEKGKDVELRCDPISGHTALYWYRQSLGQGLEFLIYFQGNSAPDKSGLPSDRFSAERTGGSVSTLTIQRTQQEDSAVYLCASSSPGHRWSQNYGYTFGSGTRLTVV.

The rearrangement uses TRBV5-1 and TRBJ1-4; D is unclear. Germline V gene data show CDR1 as SGHRS and CDR2 as YFSETQ. Trimming left V 0 bases short and J 8 bases short, with 20 bases between. This CDR3 has 17 amino acids. The CDR3 region has the DNA TGCGCCAGCAGCTTGGATCCCCCCACCAGAACGTGGGAAAAACTGTTTTTT. This gives the protein CASSLDPPTRTWEKLFF.

V is TRBV9 and J is TRBJ1-2; 7 bases fit TRBD1. Germline V CDR1 and CDR2: SGDLS, YYNGEE. The V segment lost 3 bases and the J segment 8 bases; nucleotides outside the gene matches: 7. There are 13 residues in the CDR3. CDR3 sequence reads: CASSARDSQGYTF. The CDR3 region has the DNA TGTGCCAGCAGCGCGCGGGACAGTCAGGGCTACACCTTC. The whole variable domain, remainder taken from reference TRBV9 and TRBJ1-2, is DSGVTQTPKHLITATGQRVTLRCSPRSGDLSVYWYQQSLDQGLQFLIQYYNGEERAKGNILERFSAQQFPDLHSELNLSSLELGDSALYFCASSARDSQGYTFGSGTRLTVV.

This clone was found a few times. The chain links TRBV6-1 to TRBJ2-1; 8 bases line up with TRBD1. With V trimmed by 4 bases and J by 2 bases, 7 bases remained unmatched. CDR1 and CDR2 from the germline V gene are MNHNS and SASEGT. The CDR3 has 16 residues. Here the CDR3 reads CASSGQGRPPYNEQFF. The CDR3 DNA is TGTGCCAGCAGTGGACAGGGGCGACCTCCCTACAATGAGCAGTTCTTC.

The V gene is TRBV2, the J gene TRBJ2-6, with a tentative D call TRBD1 (6 bases). V gave up 10 bases and J gave up 4 bases, with 17 bases separating them. Germline V CDR1 and CDR2: SNHLY, FYNNEI. The CDR3 is 15 amino acids. CDR3 nucleotide sequence: TGTGCCACAGGGGCGAGTCGTGCCGGGGCCAACGTCCTGACTTTC. It translates to CATGASRAGANVLTF.

In this sample, this clone turned up a few times. The rearrangement links TRBV19 to TRBJ2-1, with 10 nucleotides matching TRBD2. The length of the CDR3 is 14 residues. Germline V gives CDR1 LNHDA, CDR2 SQIVND (reference sequence). V shed 6 bases, J shed 7 bases, and the junction held 6 bases outside the gene matches. DNA of the CDR3: TGTGCCAGTAGGCCGCTAGCGGGGGCTAATGAGCAGTTCTTC. Protein sequence: CASRPLAGANEQFF. Full variable domain (rest looked up from reference TRBV19 and TRBJ2-1): DGGITQSPKYLFRKEGQNVTLSCEQNLNHDAMYWYRQDPGQGLRLIYYSQIVNDFQKGDIAEGYSVSREKKESFPLTVTSAQKNPTAFYLCASRPLAGANEQFFGPGTRLTVL.

The rearrangement links TRBV12-3 or TRBV12-4 to TRBJ1-2, with 7 nucleotides matching TRBD1. V lost 6 bases to trimming and J lost 4 bases; unmatched junction nucleotides: 2. CDR3 length: 12 amino acids. Here the CDR3 reads CASSRQGYGYTF. The CDR3, as DNA: TGTGCCAGCAGCCGACAGGGCTATGGCTACACCTTC.

The gene calls are TRBV11-2 and TRBJ2-1, with TRBD2 identical over 8 bases. The CDR3 covers 14 residues. The germline CDR1 and CDR2 sequences are SGHAT and FQNNGV. Unmatched junction bases numbered 4, after V lost 5 bases and J lost 4 bases. The chain's CDR3 is CASSLSGTYNEQFF. The CDR3 coding sequence is TGTGCCAGCAGCCTTAGCGGGACTTACAATGAGCAGTTCTTC.

The V and J genes are TRBV11-3 and TRBJ2-3; D is ambiguous. CDR3 size: 14 residues. V dropped 5 bases and J dropped 0 bases, with 9 bases sitting between them. Germline CDR1 reads SGHNT; CDR2 reads YENEEA. The CDR3 DNA sequence: TGTGCCAGCAGCCATTTGACAAGCACAGATACGCAGTATTTT. Amino acids: CASSHLTSTDTQYF.

The V gene is TRBV6-1, the J gene TRBJ2-7, with D perhaps TRBD2 (6 bases). This CDR3 spans 19 amino acids. Trimming removed 0 bases at V and 0 bases at J, with 21 bases between. Germline V CDR1 and CDR2: MNHNS, SASEGT. DNA for the CDR3: TGTGCCAGCAGTGAAGCCATCGGACGAACCAGCGGGTTCTCCTACGAGCAGTACGTC. This gives the protein CASSEAIGRTSGFSYEQYV.

V is TRBV10-2 and J is TRBJ1-2, with 7 bases identical to TRBD1. The CDR3 covers 19 residues. V was pared by 2 bases and J by 4 bases, with 19 bases of the junction left unmatched. Germline V gene data show CDR1 as WSHSY and CDR2 as SAAADI. The CDR3 nucleotides read TGCGCCAGCAGTGAGCCACCTAGACAGGGAATAAGGAGACGCTATGGCTACACCTTC. It specifies CASSEPPRQGIRRRYGYTF.

The chain carries TRBV14 and TRBJ1-3, with no clear D. Germline assignment: CDR1 SGHDN and CDR2 FVKESK. The CDR3 loop spans 15 amino acids. Trimming left V 5 bases short and J 4 bases short, with 15 bases between. The CDR3 region is CASSSRPPGGNTIYF. CDR3 DNA sequence: TGTGCCAGCAGCAGCCGGCCTCCCGGGGGAAACACCATATATTTT. Full variable domain (missing parts from reference TRBV14 and TRBJ1-3): EAGVTQFPSHSVIEKGQTVTLRCDPISGHDNLYWYRRVMGKEIKFLLHFVKESKQDESGMPNNRFLAERTGGTYSTLKVQPAELEDSGVYFCASSSRPPGGNTIYFGEGSWLTVV.

This chain uses TRBV12-2 with TRBJ1-5; the table's D call, TRBD1, was not checked against the DNA. TRBV12-2 is noted as a pseudogene. This CDR3 is 18 amino acids long. Here the CDR3 DNA reads TGTGCAAGTCGCTTAGCGCCACCGACAGATTTTAGCAATCAGCCCCAGCATTTT. This sequence encodes CASRLAPPTDFSNQPQHF.

The chain employs TRBV10-2 and TRBJ1-4; D is ambiguous. CDR3 length: 14 residues. CDR1 is WSHSY and CDR2 is SAAADI in the germline V gene. With 5 bases removed from V and 2 bases from J, the gap between germline ends came to 9 bases. CDR3 sequence reads: CASSKRPTNEKLFF. The CDR3 DNA is TGCGCCAGCAGTAAGAGGCCCACTAATGAAAAACTGTTTTTT.

J is TRBJ2-3 and V is TRBV11-3; no clear D. Germline V gives CDR1 SGHNT, CDR2 YENEEA. V shed 5 bases and J shed 4 bases, with 10 bases lying between them. This CDR3 has 13 amino acids. The CDR3 DNA follows: TGTGCCAGCAGCCGGAGTGAGGCAGATACGCAGTATTTT. Its translation: CASSRSEADTQYF.

CDR3 sequence reads: CASSPPGHRTTGELFF. CDR3 DNA sequence: TGCGCCAGCAGCCCGCCGGGACACCGAACGACCGGGGAGCTGTTTTTT. The rearrangement uses TRBV5-1 and TRBJ2-2; a weak D match, TRBD1 (6 bases). Germline V lookup: CDR1 SGHRS, CDR2 YFSETQ. The CDR3 runs to 16 residues. V was trimmed by 4 bases and J by 5 bases, leaving 18 bases between them.

The rearrangement uses TRBV6-6 and TRBJ2-1; 12 nucleotides match TRBD2. The CDR3 is 15 amino acids. With 4 bases clipped from V and 9 bases from J, the junction kept 7 bases outside the gene matches. The germline CDR1 and CDR2 sequences are MNHNY and SVGAGI (reference sequence). The CDR3 DNA sequence: TGTGCCAGCAGTTCCGGACTAGCGGGATACGGTGAGCAGTTCTTC. As protein: CASSSGLAGYGEQFF.

The chain has TRBV11-2 and TRBJ2-5; 15 bases are shared with TRBD2. CDR1 and CDR2 (germline): SGHAT, FQNNGV. The CDR3 spans 16 residues. J lost 2 bases, V lost 5 bases, and 3 bases had no gene match. CDR3 amino acids: CASSLGLAGGQETQYF. The DNA for the CDR3 is TGTGCCAGCAGCCTTGGACTAGCGGGAGGGCAAGAGACCCAGTACTTC.

The chain is built from TRBV30 and TRBJ1-5; possible D gene TRBD1, 6 bases. In germline, CDR1 is GTSNPN, CDR2 SVGIG (reference sequence). The ends were cut back, 0 bases at V and 0 bases at J, with 9 bases in the middle. The CDR3 covers 15 residues. The CDR3 sequence is CAWSVGQFSNQPQHF. The CDR3 nucleotides read TGTGCCTGGAGTGTAGGACAGTTTAGCAATCAGCCCCAGCATTTT.

This clone has a single count. Here the CDR3 DNA reads TGCGCCAGCAGCTTGAATAGCGGGAACAATGAGCAGTTCTTC. Its translation is CASSLNSGNNEQFF. The chain is built from TRBV5-1 and TRBJ2-1; TRBD2 matches 8 bases. CDR1 is SGHRS, CDR2 YFSETQ, per germline. After removal of 1 base from V and 5 bases from J, the junction contained 2 bases not matched to a gene. The CDR3 covers 14 residues.

V and J are TRBV6-2 or TRBV6-3 and TRBJ2-7; TRBD1 might be the D (5 bases). Germline V lookup: CDR1 MNHEY, CDR2 SVGEGT. The V and J ends lost 0 bases and 2 bases respectively, with 8 bases between them. This CDR3 region has 14 residues. DNA of the CDR3: TGTGCCAGCAGTTACTCGGAGACAGCCTACGAGCAGTACTTC. It encodes CASSYSETAYEQYF.